One sample yielded the 20 T cell receptor beta chains listed below, sequenced in a study of shared clonotypes between healthy human individuals. Profiled with immunoSEQ multiplex PCR; TCRdb holds only in-frame clones, not every one. The repertoire has about 820,000 clones, roughly 92% of them found once; the top ten carry around 24%. Naive-designated CD8 cells lacked CD45RO, were positively enriched for CCR7, and omitted terminally differentiated effector memory CD45RA+ cells. Sequencing was performed on naive CD8+ T cells sorted from blood. These TCRs come from a man younger than 45 in good health.

The chain links TRBV29-1 to TRBJ2-1; D may be TRBD1 or TRBD2 (5 bases each). V gave up 5 bases and J gave up 6 bases, with 11 bases separating them. From germline, CDR1 is SQVTM and CDR2 ANQGSEA. This CDR3 comprises 12 residues. CDR3 region: CSVTWGINEQFF. For the CDR3, the DNA is TGCAGCGTTACGTGGGGGATCAATGAGCAGTTCTTC.

This clone was recorded a few times. In the same sample, other DNA sequences code for this CDR3. V is TRBV29-1 and J is TRBJ2-2; D perhaps matches TRBD2 (7 bases). This CDR3 region has 13 residues. Germline V gene data show CDR1 as SQVTM and CDR2 as ANQGSEA. Trimming pared 7 bases from V and 2 bases from J, leaving 11 bases between. CDR3 DNA sequence: TGCAGCGCCGGGGGGCAAAACACCGGGGAGCTGTTTTTT. It translates to CSAGGQNTGELFF.

The chain is built from TRBV27 and TRBJ2-1; 10 bases are a match to TRBD2. The CDR3 has 16 residues. Trimming took 5 bases from V and 14 from J; bases not matched to a gene: 18. Germline CDR1 and CDR2: MNHEY and SMNVEV (reference sequence). The DNA for the CDR3 is TGTGCCAGCAGTCCTGAGGCGGGACTAGCGTCGAGAGTGAAGTTCTTC. Its protein is CASSPEAGLASRVKFF.

This chain links TRBV25-1 with TRBJ2-7; D is unresolved. Germline V gene lookup returns CDR1 MGHDK and CDR2 SYGVNS. The CDR3 length is 14 residues. Trimming took off 3 bases at V and 2 bases at J, with 11 bases between the two ends. The CDR3 is CASSDPGETYEQYF. The CDR3 DNA reads as TGTGCCAGCAGTGACCCAGGCGAGACCTACGAGCAGTACTTC.

The V call is TRBV18, the J call TRBJ2-3; D unclear. The CDR3 loop spans 16 amino acids. Germline CDR1 and CDR2: KGHSH and LQKENI. Trimming removed 5 bases at V and 1 base at J, with 16 bases between. CDR3 protein: CASSTARELRTDTQYF. DNA of the CDR3: TGTGCCAGCTCAACAGCGCGAGAATTGCGCACAGATACGCAGTATTTT.

This chain joins TRBV29-1 and TRBJ2-1, with 8 bases that match TRBD1. The junction had 4 bases not matched to a gene; V was cut back by 1 base and J by 5 bases. Germline V gives CDR1 SQVTM, CDR2 ANQGSEA. The CDR3 runs to 14 residues. As DNA, the CDR3 is TGCAGCGTTGAAGGGGACAGGAATGACAATGAGCAGTTCTTC. This codes for CSVEGDRNDNEQFF.

The chain carries TRBV13 and TRBJ2-7, with a tentative D call TRBD1 (5 bases). In germline, CDR1 is PRHDT, CDR2 FYEKMQ (reference sequence). V was shortened by 3 bases and J by 1 base, with 10 bases between the two germline ends. The CDR3 consists of 14 residues. In DNA, the CDR3 is TGTGCCAGCAGCTTTCTCCAGGGATCCTACGAGCAGTACTTC. Its translation is CASSFLQGSYEQYF.

A remark on this clone: Distinct nucleotide sequences in the sample also encode this CDR3. The chain uses TRBV19 and TRBJ2-7; D is ambiguous. Trimming removed 5 bases from V and 1 base from J, with 6 bases in between. Germline V lookup: CDR1 LNHDA, CDR2 SQIVND (reference sequence). CDR3 size: 12 residues. CDR3 amino acids: CASSRDSYEQYF. Here the CDR3 DNA reads TGTGCCAGTAGTCGCGATTCCTACGAGCAGTACTTC. Together with reference TRBV19 and TRBJ2-7, the CDR3 gives the full variable domain: DGGITQSPKYLFRKEGQNVTLSCEQNLNHDAMYWYRQDPGQGLRLIYYSQIVNDFQKGDIAEGYSVSREKKESFPLTVTSAQKNPTAFYLCASSRDSYEQYFGPGTRLTVT.

This clone was picked up one time. CDR3 in amino acids: CASSPPGLASDTQYF. CDR3 nucleotides: TGTGCCAGCAGCCCACCGGGACTAGCTTCAGATACGCAGTATTTT. The chain employs TRBV7-8 and TRBJ2-3; TRBD2 aligns across 9 bases. Per germline, CDR1 SGHVS and CDR2 FQNEAQ. The J segment lost 4 bases and the V segment lost 5 bases, leaving 7 bases of the junction unmatched. The CDR3 is 15 residues long.

The chain recombines TRBV4-1 with TRBJ2-7; D assignment may be TRBD1 or TRBD2 (5 bases each). The CDR3 contains 14 residues. Trimming cost V 1 base and J 5 bases, with 12 bases left between them. Germline V gene sequence: CDR1 MGHRA, CDR2 YSYEKL. CDR3 region: CASSQVPQGDEQYF. The CDR3 DNA sequence: TGCGCCAGCAGCCAAGTTCCCCAGGGAGACGAGCAGTACTTC.

V and J are TRBV10-3 and TRBJ2-7; the D is unclear. CDR1 and CDR2 from the germline V gene are ENHRY and SYGVKD. This CDR3 comprises 14 residues. V lost 7 bases and J lost 0, with 13 bases in between. The CDR3 DNA follows: TGTGCCATCATGAGTACAGAGAGCTCCTACGAGCAGTACTTC. Amino acids: CAIMSTESSYEQYF.

V usage is TRBV9 and J usage is TRBJ2-1; perhaps TRBD2 as D (5 bases). Germline V gene data show CDR1 as SGDLS and CDR2 as YYNGEE. Trimming left V 3 bases short and J 8 bases short, with 24 bases between. CDR3 size: 17 residues. CDR3 DNA sequence: TGTGCCAGCAGCGCTCCTCACATAACGGGAATTACCGATGAGCAGTTCTTC. It specifies CASSAPHITGITDEQFF.

The rearrangement joins TRBV10-3 to TRBJ2-1; D ambiguous. Between the trimmed V and J ends, which lost 5 bases and 11 bases, there was a span of 22 bases. The CDR3 is made up of 15 amino acids. Germline CDR1 is ENHRY and CDR2 is SYGVKD. CDR3 sequence reads: CAISHGWVPDLKQFF. CDR3 DNA: TGTGCCATCAGTCACGGGTGGGTCCCAGACCTTAAGCAGTTCTTC.

The rearrangement joins TRBV6-5 to TRBJ2-7; no clear D gene. V was pared by 5 bases and J by 5 bases, with 19 bases between. Germline assignment: CDR1 MNHEY and CDR2 SVGAGI. The CDR3 is made up of 15 amino acids. DNA for the CDR3: TGTGCCAGCAGTCCCCGGCAGTATCCACTCAACGAGCAGTACTTC. Amino acid sequence: CASSPRQYPLNEQYF.

The chain uses TRBV6-6 and TRBJ2-3; 7 positions agree with TRBD1. J lost 2 bases, V lost 3 bases, and 2 bases had no gene match. The CDR3 consists of 14 residues. Germline CDR1 MNHNY, CDR2 SVGAGI (reference sequence). The CDR3 DNA follows: TGTGCCAGCAGTTATCAGGGGGTCACAGATACGCAGTATTTT. Translation gives CASSYQGVTDTQYF.

The V gene is TRBV9, the J gene TRBJ1-4; D remains unclear. The V gene's germline CDR1 is SGDLS and CDR2 YYNGEE. CDR3 size: 16 residues. V gave up 4 bases and J gave up 0 bases, with 13 bases separating them. This CDR3 is CASSPSASPTNEKLFF. As DNA, the CDR3 is TGTGCCAGCAGCCCCTCAGCCTCTCCAACTAATGAAAAACTGTTTTTT.

CDR3 residues: CSVAGQGDGTGELFF. The CDR3 region has the DNA TGCAGCGTTGCAGGACAGGGGGATGGCACCGGGGAGCTGTTTTTT. This chain links TRBV29-1 with TRBJ2-2, with TRBD1 matching over 10 bases. Unmatched junction bases numbered 6, after V lost 4 bases and J lost 4 bases. The CDR3 length is 15 residues. CDR1 and CDR2 from the germline V gene are SQVTM and ANQGSEA.

The chain employs TRBV14 and TRBJ2-1; D perhaps matches TRBD1 (5 bases). V was shortened by 2 bases and J by 9 bases, with 14 bases between the two germline ends. CDR3 length: 14 residues. Germline CDR1 is SGHDN and CDR2 is FVKESK. The CDR3 protein is CASSQFTGIREQFF. Written as DNA, the CDR3 is TGTGCCAGCAGCCAATTTACAGGAATTCGTGAGCAGTTCTTC. Full variable domain (remainder filled in from reference TRBV14 and TRBJ2-1): EAGVTQFPSHSVIEKGQTVTLRCDPISGHDNLYWYRRVMGKEIKFLLHFVKESKQDESGMPNNRFLAERTGGTYSTLKVQPAELEDSGVYFCASSQFTGIREQFFGPGTRLTVL.

This chain connects TRBV15 to TRBJ1-2; a possible D gene is TRBD1 (6 bases). The ends were cut back, 0 bases at V and 5 bases at J, with 16 bases in the middle. Germline V lookup: CDR1 LNHNV, CDR2 YYDKDF (reference sequence). The CDR3 is 16 residues long. The CDR3, as DNA: TGTGCCACCAGCAGAGATCATTCAGACAGGATTTATGGCTACACCTTC. Its protein product is CATSRDHSDRIYGYTF.

The chain is built from TRBV27 and TRBJ2-5; 14 nucleotides align to TRBD2. The CDR3 has 18 amino acids. Germline V gene sequence: CDR1 MNHEY, CDR2 SMNVEV (reference sequence). The V segment lost 7 bases and the J segment 5 bases; nucleotides outside the gene matches: 15. CDR3 sequence reads: CASTTLGTSGSGGETQYF. The CDR3 DNA sequence: TGTGCCAGCACTACTTTAGGGACTAGCGGGAGCGGGGGTGAGACCCAGTACTTC.